This T cell receptor (beta chain) originates from a study of response to subunit inactivated influenza vaccine. Points from the study as a whole: The authors proposed limited new T cell recruitment per seasonal influenza vaccination.

The CDR3 has 14 amino acids. Germline CDR1 is SGHRS and CDR2 is YFSETQ. V was cut by 4 bases and J by 3 bases, with 8 bases left in between. MiXCR, run by TCRdb on the RT-PCR reads, gives a single entry per CDR3 protein. Altogether over 150,000 distinct CDR3 sequences are present, approximately 12% being singletons, with the ten largest covering about a third. This clonotype was counted many times. Its target is not known. The clonotype comes from a man aged 50 to 69 who received an inactivated influenza vaccine. The chain has TRBV5-1 and TRBJ2-6, with a weak D call TRBD2 (5 bases). Specimen: CD8+ T cells sorted from PBMCs, collected roughly 24 months after vaccination. CDR3 amino acids: CASSEGIGANVLTF. The DNA of the CDR3 is TGCGCCAGCAGCGAGGGTATTGGGGCCAACGTCCTGACTTTC.